This section outlines one TCR beta chain sequence together with its context. As handled by the study authors: Amplification of reference gene primers provided the estimated nucleated cell counts. The method was immunoSEQ multiplex PCR; TCRdb's version includes in-frame clones alone and lacks a portion of them. That table supplies the V and J calls and clone size; D and trimming were determined from the DNA. Found here are around 100,000 clones, 81% of them singletons; the top ten hold around 1.5%. These data are taken from a study of blood T cell repertoires in COVID-19. Study context: Sites in the United States, Italy and Spain provided acute and convalescent COVID-19 samples. The analysed material was cDNA or gDNA that came from T cells, B-cell-depleted T cells, or PBMCs.

The clonotype originates from a man over 45 with acute or convalescent COVID-19. The specimen was peripheral blood.

The CDR3 DNA reads as TGTGCCAGCAGCGAAAATCCACAGGGGGATGGCTACACCTTC. It yields the protein CASSENPQGDGYTF. V usage is TRBV2 and J usage is TRBJ1-2, with TRBD1 matching over 8 bases. Unmatched junction bases numbered 9, after V lost 6 bases and J lost 6 bases. Germline V gives CDR1 SNHLY, CDR2 FYNNEI. The CDR3 contains 14 residues.